The rows below give T cell receptor beta chains drawn from one sample of a study of beta chain features in type 1 diabetes. Assay: immunoSEQ multiplex PCR; the TCRdb copy retains only in-frame clones and omits some. The sample carries fewer than 250,000 clones, over 65% recorded once. Sequencing was done on a sample of naive CD4+ T cells from blood. The source is a man aged 30-40 years in good health. The CDR3 runs from the conserved cysteine through the conserved F or W. The D gene is left open where the match is weak. Size is omitted from some rows. Given values are once, few, many or a class for expanded clones.

CDR3: CASRGTGGNEAFF
DNA: TGTGCCAGCAGAGGGACAGGGGGGAATGAAGCTTTCTTT
size: NA
J: TRBJ1-1
D: TRBD1
V: TRBV25-1

CDR3: CASSVIPAGELFF
DNA: TGTGCCAGCAGCGTAATTCCTGCCGGGGAGCTGTTTTTT
size: NA
J: TRBJ2-2
D: NA
V: TRBV9

CDR3: CSVGVDIYEQYF
DNA: TGCAGCGTTGGGGTGGATATCTACGAGCAGTACTTC
size: few
J: TRBJ2-7
D: NA
V: TRBV29-1

CDR3: CSVVDGSYEQYF
DNA: TGCAGCGTTGTCGACGGCTCCTACGAGCAGTACTTC
size: few
J: TRBJ2-7
D: NA
V: TRBV29-1

CDR3: CAWAGGMNTEAFF
DNA: TGTGCCTGGGCAGGGGGAATGAACACTGAAGCTTTCTTT
size: NA
J: TRBJ1-1
D: TRBD1
V: TRBV30

CDR3: CASSPPYEQYF
DNA: TGTGCCAGCAGCCCTCCCTACGAGCAGTACTTC
size: NA
J: TRBJ2-7
D: NA
V: TRBV7-2

CDR3: CASSYSVTSNEQFF
DNA: TGTGCCAGCAGTTACTCGGTGACTAGCAATGAGCAGTTCTTC
size: NA
J: TRBJ2-1
D: NA
V: TRBV6-6

CDR3: CASTLGQLETQYF
DNA: TGTGCCAGCACCCTGGGACAGTTGGAGACCCAGTACTTC
size: NA
J: TRBJ2-5
D: TRBD1
V: TRBV28

CDR3: CASTDSGLGQTQYF
DNA: TGTGCCAGCACCGACTCGGGACTCGGGCAGACCCAGTACTTC
size: NA
J: TRBJ2-5
D: NA
V: TRBV25-1

CDR3: CASSSWAGRIF
DNA: TGTGCCAGCTCTTCCTGGGCTGGACGGATCTTC
size: NA
J: TRBJ2-1
D: NA
V: TRBV28

CDR3: CASSIGNEQFF
DNA: TGTGCCAGCAGCATAGGGAATGAGCAGTTCTTC
size: NA
J: TRBJ2-1
D: NA
V: TRBV7-6

CDR3: CASSVEGGRGYTF
DNA: TGTGCCAGCAGCGTAGAGGGCGGACGTGGCTACACCTTC
size: few
J: TRBJ1-2
D: NA
V: TRBV9

CDR3: CATRDGYEQYF
DNA: TGTGCCACTAGGGACGGCTACGAGCAGTACTTC
size: NA
J: TRBJ2-7
D: NA
V: TRBV25-1

CDR3: CASSQDGLAPYNEQFF
DNA: TGCGCCAGCAGCCAAGATGGACTAGCGCCCTACAATGAGCAGTTCTTC
size: NA
J: TRBJ2-1
D: TRBD2
V: TRBV4-3

CDR3: CASSSFATNTEAFF
DNA: TGTGCCAGCAGCTCATTCGCAACGAACACTGAAGCTTTCTTT
size: NA
J: TRBJ1-1
D: NA
V: TRBV7-9

CDR3: CATSRELAGGYEQYF
DNA: TGTGCCACCAGCAGAGAGCTCGCGGGAGGGTACGAGCAGTACTTC
size: few
J: TRBJ2-7
D: TRBD2
V: TRBV15

CDR3: CASSLPGQGQETQYF
DNA: TGCGCCAGCAGTCTACCGGGACAGGGCCAAGAGACCCAGTACTTC
size: NA
J: TRBJ2-5
D: TRBD1
V: TRBV23-1

CDR3: CSVERGYGYTF
DNA: TGCAGCGTTGAACGTGGGTATGGCTACACCTTC
size: once
J: TRBJ1-2
D: NA
V: TRBV29-1

CDR3: CASSQTGNEQYF
DNA: TGTGCCAGCAGCCAGACAGGGAACGAGCAGTACTTC
size: few
J: TRBJ2-7
D: TRBD1
V: TRBV6-6

CDR3: CAISDLGRDISSPLHF
DNA: TGTGCCATCAGTGATTTAGGCCGGGACATAAGCTCACCCCTCCACTTT
size: NA
J: TRBJ1-6
D: NA
V: TRBV10-3

CDR3: CASSNGPRSIFSPLHF
DNA: TGTGCCAGCAGCAACGGGCCACGTTCGATTTTTTCACCCCTCCACTTT
size: NA
J: TRBJ1-6
D: NA
V: TRBV14

CDR3: CASSIEGRSNSPLHF
DNA: TGTGCCAGTAGTATCGAGGGCAGATCTAATTCACCCCTCCACTTT
size: once
J: TRBJ1-6
D: NA
V: TRBV19

CDR3: CAWSGLRNTEAFF
DNA: TGTGCCTGGTCCGGACTCAGGAACACTGAAGCTTTCTTT
size: NA
J: TRBJ1-1
D: NA
V: TRBV30

CDR3: CASGTTYEQYF
DNA: TGTGCCAGCGGGACCACCTACGAGCAGTACTTC
size: once
J: TRBJ2-7
D: NA
V: TRBV5-4

CDR3: CAWGWNEQFF
DNA: TGTGCCTGGGGGTGGAATGAGCAGTTCTTC
size: NA
J: TRBJ2-1
D: NA
V: TRBV30

CDR3: CAWSPGGAGKNIQYF
DNA: TGTGCCTGGAGTCCCGGGGGGGCGGGCAAAAACATTCAGTACTTC
size: NA
J: TRBJ2-4
D: TRBD2
V: TRBV30

CDR3: CASSAGPRNEQFF
DNA: TGTGCCAGCAGTGCGGGACCGAGGAATGAGCAGTTCTTC
size: NA
J: TRBJ2-1
D: NA
V: TRBV2

CDR3: CASSQEGGNRGYTF
DNA: TGTGCCAGCAGCCAAGAGGGGGGAAATCGCGGCTACACCTTC
size: NA
J: TRBJ1-2
D: NA
V: TRBV4-2

CDR3: CASSLELLSSYNEQFF
DNA: TGTGCCAGCAGCTTAGAACTTCTAAGCTCCTACAATGAGCAGTTCTTC
size: NA
J: TRBJ2-1
D: NA
V: TRBV7-8

CDR3: CASSYSRQALSPLHF
DNA: TGTGCCAGCAGTTACTCGCGTCAGGCGCTCTCACCCCTCCACTTT
size: NA
J: TRBJ1-6
D: NA
V: TRBV6-5

CDR3: CAWSPLGQPTGELFF
DNA: TGTGCCTGGAGCCCCCTCGGACAGCCCACCGGGGAGCTGTTTTTT
size: NA
J: TRBJ2-2
D: NA
V: TRBV30

CDR3: CSGGGGVETQYF
DNA: TGCAGCGGAGGTGGGGGCGTTGAGACCCAGTACTTC
size: few
J: TRBJ2-5
D: NA
V: TRBV29-1

CDR3: CAWSVRAGELFF
DNA: TGTGCCTGGAGTGTCCGGGCCGGGGAGCTGTTTTTT
size: NA
J: TRBJ2-2
D: NA
V: TRBV30

CDR3: CAWSVPRTAPNEAFF
DNA: TGTGCCTGGAGTGTACCCCGGACAGCGCCAAATGAAGCTTTCTTT
size: once
J: TRBJ1-1
D: NA
V: TRBV30

CDR3: CAWSVRGTGIHEQYF
DNA: TGTGCCTGGAGTGTACGAGGGACAGGGATCCACGAGCAGTACTTC
size: NA
J: TRBJ2-7
D: TRBD1
V: TRBV30